What follows are 31 T cell receptor beta chains derived from one specimen sequenced in a study of blood T cell repertoires in COVID-19. The protocol was immunoSEQ multiplex PCR, while the TCRdb copy is restricted to in-frame clones and leaves out a portion. Here the sample spans about 190,000 clones, about 85% being singletons. The sequenced material came from peripheral blood. The source is an elderly man with COVID-19, enrolled during active disease.

The rearrangement uses TRBV7-3 and TRBJ2-2; 7 bases align to TRBD2. This CDR3 contains 15 residues. Germline CDR1 and CDR2: SGHTA and FQGTGA. The trim removed 8 bases at V and 1 base at J, leaving 7 bases unmatched. CDR3 sequence (DNA): TGTGCCAGCGGTCCGGCTAGCGGGAACACCGGGGAGCTGTTTTTT. This gives the protein CASGPASGNTGELFF.

V usage is TRBV2 and J usage is TRBJ1-2, with TRBD1 matching over 7 bases. Germline V CDR1 and CDR2: SNHLY, FYNNEI. The V segment lost 6 bases and the J segment 2 bases; nucleotides outside the gene matches: 9. The CDR3 loop spans 15 amino acids. In nucleotides, the CDR3 is TGTGCCAGCAGAGAGTTTGGACAGGTCAACTATGGCTACACCTTC. Its translation: CASREFGQVNYGYTF.

J is TRBJ2-3 and V is TRBV6-5; the match to TRBD2 covers 11 bases. The junction had 5 bases not matched to a gene; V was cut back by 7 bases and J by 2 bases. The V gene's germline CDR1 is MNHEY and CDR2 SVGAGI. This CDR3 has 15 residues. DNA for the CDR3: TGTGCCAGCACCCTGACTAGCGGGGACACAGATACGCAGTATTTT. Protein: CASTLTSGDTDTQYF.

The rearrangement uses TRBV27 and TRBJ1-4, with unresolved D. Germline V CDR1 and CDR2: MNHEY, SMNVEV (reference sequence). This CDR3 has 15 amino acids. Trimming shortened V by 4 bases and J by 6 bases, and 15 bases separated the two germline ends. CDR3 region: CASSSPEEGDEKLFF. CDR3 in DNA: TGTGCCAGCAGTTCCCCGGAGGAGGGAGATGAAAAACTGTTTTTT.

The chain is built from TRBV27 and TRBJ2-2; 9 bases are a match to TRBD1. CDR3 length: 15 residues. Germline CDR1 MNHEY, CDR2 SMNVEV (reference sequence). V lost 4 bases and J lost 6; bases outside the gene matches: 6. The CDR3 DNA reads as TGTGCCAGCAGTTACAACAGGGGGCGGGCCGGGGAGCTGTTTTTT. Protein sequence: CASSYNRGRAGELFF.

The chain is built from TRBV28 and TRBJ1-5; tentatively, D is TRBD1 (5 bases). The V gene's germline CDR1 is MDHEN and CDR2 SYDVKM. This CDR3 is built from 13 residues. Deletions cut 7 bases from V and 8 bases from J, with 15 bases between. CDR3 loop: CASTGGAWKPQHF. The DNA for the CDR3 is TGTGCCAGCACGGGCGGGGCCTGGAAGCCCCAGCATTTT.

The rearrangement links TRBV4-3 to TRBJ2-3; possible D gene TRBD1, 5 bases. Per germline, CDR1 LGHNA and CDR2 YSLEER. The CDR3 is 15 residues long. The V gene lost 1 base and the J gene lost 2 bases, with 10 bases spanning the gap. Here the CDR3 reads CASSQVATDTDTQYF. In DNA, the CDR3 is TGCGCCAGCAGCCAAGTTGCGACAGACACAGATACGCAGTATTTT.

CDR3 sequence: CASSSGTGVSIYEQYF. In DNA, the CDR3 is TGTGCCAGCAGCTCTGGTACAGGCGTCTCAATTTACGAGCAGTACTTC. V usage is TRBV5-4 and J usage is TRBJ2-7; a possible D gene is TRBD1 (5 bases). The CDR3 covers 16 residues. The V gene lost 3 bases and the J gene lost 4 bases, with 20 bases spanning the gap. CDR1 and CDR2 from the germline V gene are SGHNT and YYREEE (reference sequence).

This clone was seen only a few times. The V and J genes are TRBV5-5 and TRBJ1-2; the D is unclear. CDR3 length: 14 residues. Germline CDR1 and CDR2: SGHKS and YYEKEE (reference sequence). V lost 7 bases and J 4 bases, leaving 17 bases between the germline ends. CDR3 sequence: CASHQGSGAYGYTF. The DNA of the CDR3 is TGTGCCAGCCACCAAGGTTCAGGCGCCTATGGCTACACCTTC.

The chain employs TRBV2 and TRBJ1-4; 8 nucleotides line up with TRBD1. The CDR3 consists of 13 residues. The V segment lost 6 bases and the J segment 7 bases; nucleotides outside the gene matches: 4. CDR1 and CDR2 (germline): SNHLY, FYNNEI. CDR3 DNA: TGTGCCAGCAGCCTAGACAGGGGTGAAAAACTGTTTTTT. Protein: CASSLDRGEKLFF.

The chain links TRBV2 to TRBJ1-6, with D possibly matching TRBD1 (5 bases). CDR3 length: 14 amino acids. Trimming cost V 7 bases and J 4 bases, with 11 bases left between them. Germline V gene data show CDR1 as SNHLY and CDR2 as FYNNEI. CDR3 sequence: CASTLGGYNSPLHF. DNA of the CDR3: TGTGCCAGCACTCTGGGGGGGTATAATTCACCCCTCCACTTT.

The chain recombines TRBV6-1 with TRBJ2-2; D gene unclear. Germline-derived CDR1 and CDR2 are MNHNS and SASEGT. V lost 3 bases to trimming and J lost 4 bases, with 12 bases between them. The CDR3 is made up of 15 amino acids. CDR3 sequence: CASSELSVSTGELFF. The CDR3 nucleotides read TGTGCCAGCAGTGAGTTGTCAGTATCCACCGGGGAGCTGTTTTTT.

The V gene is TRBV9, the J gene TRBJ1-6; D ambiguous. The CDR3 consists of 13 residues. Germline V gene sequence: CDR1 SGDLS, CDR2 YYNGEE. Trimming removed 5 bases from V and 7 bases from J, with 10 bases in between. The CDR3 sequence: CASSPWRNSPLHF. DNA of the CDR3: TGTGCCAGCAGTCCGTGGAGGAATTCACCCCTCCACTTT.

V and J are TRBV6-5 and TRBJ2-3, with 8 nucleotides matching TRBD2. This CDR3 has 14 residues. Looked up from germline, CDR1 is MNHEY and CDR2 is SVGAGI. V gave up 8 bases and J gave up 0 bases; unmatched junction bases: 4. CDR3 DNA sequence: TGTGCCAGCGCCAGGACTAGCAGCACAGATACGCAGTATTTT. Translated: CASARTSSTDTQYF.

V and J are TRBV7-8 and TRBJ1-6; no clear D gene. This CDR3 has 12 residues. Trimming took off 5 bases at V and 10 bases at J, with 9 bases between the two ends. Germline V gives CDR1 SGHVS, CDR2 FQNEAQ. DNA for the CDR3: TGTGCCAGCAGCCCACGAGCGTCACCCCTCCACTTT. Its protein product is CASSPRASPLHF.

V is TRBV2 and J is TRBJ2-1; 7 bases match TRBD1. This CDR3 has 12 residues. CDR1 SNHLY and CDR2 FYNNEI come from the germline V gene. J gave up 7 bases and V 7 bases, and 4 bases lay outside the gene matches. CDR3 residues: CASIQQGNEQFF. Here the CDR3 DNA reads TGTGCCAGCATCCAACAGGGGAATGAGCAGTTCTTC.

This clone showed up just a few times. The sample carries other DNA sequences with the same CDR3. This sequence joins TRBV7-9 and TRBJ1-2; 8 bases agree with TRBD1. V lost 7 bases, J lost 0 bases, and 4 bases stayed unmatched. Germline V gives CDR1 SEHNR, CDR2 FQNEAQ (reference sequence). The CDR3 contains 14 residues. CDR3 in amino acids: CASTPTGANYGYTF. The CDR3 DNA follows: TGTGCCAGCACTCCGACAGGGGCTAACTATGGCTACACCTTC. The complete variable domain, with remaining parts taken from reference TRBV7-9 and TRBJ1-2, reads DTGVSQNPRHKITKRGQNVTFRCDPISEHNRLYWYRQTLGQGPEFLTYFQNEAQLEKSRLLSDRFSAERPKGSFSTLEIQRTEQGDSAMYLCASTPTGANYGYTFGSGTRLTVV.

The chain has TRBV7-2 and TRBJ2-7, with 9 bases that match TRBD1. Germline V gene sequence: CDR1 SGHTA, CDR2 FQGNSA. V trimming: 8 bases; J trimming: 4 bases; junction bases outside the gene matches: 9. The CDR3 extends over 14 amino acids. CDR3 coding DNA: TGTGCCAGCCATTCCGGGACAGGGATATACGAGCAGTACTTC. It specifies CASHSGTGIYEQYF.

The chain employs TRBV6-2 or TRBV6-3 and TRBJ2-5; D is perhaps TRBD1 (5 bases). V was cut by 5 bases and J by 5 bases, with 15 bases left in between. In germline, CDR1 is MNHEY, CDR2 SVGEGT. The CDR3 consists of 14 residues. The CDR3 nucleotides read TGTGCCAGCAGTATGGGGCTCGGCCGGGAGACCCAGTACTTC. Its translation: CASSMGLGRETQYF.

This clone showed up just a few times. The J gene is TRBJ2-2, the V gene TRBV24-1; 10 bases agree with TRBD1. Trimming took 3 bases from V and 7 from J; bases not matched to a gene: 7. CDR3 length equals 16 residues. Germline V gives CDR1 KGHDR, CDR2 SFDVKD. CDR3 bases: TGTGCCACCAGTGATACGACAGGGGGCTTGGACGGGGAGCTGTTTTTT. As protein: CATSDTTGGLDGELFF.

The rearrangement joins TRBV15 to TRBJ2-1, with a weak D call TRBD2 (7 bases). Deletions cut 1 base from V and 8 bases from J, with 21 bases between. Germline V gene sequence: CDR1 LNHNV, CDR2 YYDKDF (reference sequence). CDR3 length: 17 amino acids. Here the CDR3 reads CATSRVTTTSGGHEQFF. The CDR3 DNA is TGTGCCACCAGCAGAGTCACGACGACCTCGGGGGGCCATGAGCAGTTCTTC. The full variable domain, its missing parts supplied by reference TRBV15 and TRBJ2-1, is DAMVIQNPRYQVTQFGKPVTLSCSQTLNHNVMYWYQQKSSQAPKLLFHYYDKDFNNEADTPDNFQSRRPNTSFCFLDIRSPGLGDTAMYLCATSRVTTTSGGHEQFFGPGTRLTVL.

Turning to this clone: The junction does not match germline at one end; this may be a read error. The gene calls are TRBV19 and TRBJ1-6, with 7 positions matching TRBD1. This CDR3 spans 14 amino acids. Per the germline V gene, CDR1 is LNHDA and CDR2 is SQIVND (reference sequence). The CDR3 region has the DNA TGTGCCAGCAGTAAGGGGGCCCATAATTCACCCCTCCACTTT. Encoded protein: CASSKGAHNSPLHF. Full variable domain (outside the CDR3, taken from reference TRBV19 and TRBJ1-6): DGGITQSPKYLFRKEGQNVTLSCEQNLNHDAMYWYRQDPGQGLRLIYYSQIVNDFQKGDIAEGYSVSREKKESFPLTVTSAQKNPTAFYLCASSKGAHNSPLHFGNGTRLTVT.

This chain's CDR3 is CASSLAGDNQPQHF. The CDR3 nucleotides are TGTGCCAGCAGCTTAGCGGGTGACAATCAGCCCCAGCATTTT. The chain is built from TRBV11-3 and TRBJ1-5; D is ambiguous. The V gene lost 1 base and the J gene lost 3 bases, with 7 bases spanning the gap. The germline gives CDR1 SGHNT, CDR2 YENEEA. This CDR3 has 14 residues.

The chain joins TRBV5-6 to TRBJ2-7, with D possibly TRBD1 on 5 matching bases. V shed 4 bases and J shed 4 bases, with 21 bases lying between them. The CDR3 runs 16 residues. The V gene's germline CDR1 is SGHDT and CDR2 YYEEEE. The CDR3 sequence: CASSLRWGEKLYEQYF. For the CDR3, the DNA is TGTGCCAGCAGCCTGCGATGGGGCGAGAAGCTGTACGAGCAGTACTTC.

The DNA of the CDR3 is TGTGCCAGTAGTTCAACCGGTGCTCAACCGACCCAGTACTTC. Amino acid sequence: CASSSTGAQPTQYF. The chain links TRBV19 to TRBJ2-5; D gene ambiguous. Trimming left V 5 bases short and J 7 bases short, with 17 bases between. Germline CDR1 and CDR2: LNHDA and SQIVND (reference sequence). The CDR3 has 14 residues.

V is TRBV25-1 and J is TRBJ2-1, with D perhaps matching TRBD1 (5 bases). V lost 3 bases to trimming and J lost 0 bases, with 9 bases between them. The CDR3 runs 15 residues. Germline loops: CDR1 MGHDK, CDR2 SYGVNS. DNA for the CDR3: TGTGCCAGCAGTGATTACAGGAGCTCCTACAATGAGCAGTTCTTC. As protein: CASSDYRSSYNEQFF.

CDR3 DNA sequence: TGTGCCACCAGTGATCGGACTTCGCCTGAAGCTTTCTTT. Translated: CATSDRTSPEAFF. J is TRBJ1-1 and V is TRBV24-1; D remains ambiguous. The length of the CDR3 is 13 residues. The V gene lost 3 bases and the J gene lost 6 bases, with 10 bases spanning the gap. Looked up from germline, CDR1 is KGHDR and CDR2 is SFDVKD.

This clone has only a few counts. This chain joins TRBV2 and TRBJ2-1; 9 positions agree with TRBD1. Losses at the gene ends were 5 bases for V and 10 bases for J; bases not matched to a gene: 6. This CDR3 contains 13 residues. Germline-derived CDR1 and CDR2 are SNHLY and FYNNEI. CDR3 bases: TGTGCCAGCAGTAGGGACAGGGAAAACGAGCAGTTCTTC. Translating gives CASSRDRENEQFF.

This chain uses TRBV14 with TRBJ1-4, with 8 bases fitting TRBD1. The trim removed 4 bases at V and 4 bases at J, leaving 5 bases unmatched. The CDR3 covers 15 residues. The germline V gene encodes CDR1 SGHDN and CDR2 FVKESK. The CDR3 spells CASSRGDRFNEKLFF. DNA for the CDR3: TGTGCCAGCAGCCGAGGGGACAGGTTTAATGAAAAACTGTTTTTT.

The chain employs TRBV4-1 and TRBJ2-1; 7 positions match TRBD2. Per the germline V gene, CDR1 is MGHRA and CDR2 is YSYEKL. V gave up 4 bases and J gave up 5 bases; unmatched junction bases: 8. The CDR3 length is 15 residues. CDR3 sequence reads: CASSLASGANNEQFF. The CDR3 DNA is TGCGCCAGCAGCCTGGCCAGCGGGGCCAACAATGAGCAGTTCTTC.

The chain combines TRBV12-3 or TRBV12-4 with TRBJ1-2; possibly TRBD1 for D (5 bases). Deletions cut 6 bases from V and 7 bases from J, with 15 bases between. The CDR3 is 13 residues long. The CDR3: CASSGGTLGGYTF. CDR3 sequence (DNA): TGTGCCAGCAGCGGGGGGACCTTAGGTGGCTACACCTTC.